The 10 T cell receptor beta chains below come from one sample, sequenced in a study of blood T cell repertoires in COVID-19. Generated by immunoSEQ multiplex PCR, the TCRdb table keeps only in-frame clones and is missing some. The sample contains around 300,000 clones, around 87% of which appear only once. Sequenced material: peripheral blood. The receptors stem from a woman aged 25-40 years who had recovered from COVID-19.

The gene calls are TRBV7-3 and TRBJ2-1; 9 positions match TRBD2. The CDR3 is made up of 15 amino acids. The junction had 8 bases not matched to a gene; V was cut back by 5 bases and J by 6 bases. Germline CDR1 reads SGHTA; CDR2 reads FQGTGA. Written as DNA, the CDR3 is TGTGCCAGCAGCCTACGGGGACTAGCAAGCAATGAGCAGTTCTTC. Translating gives CASSLRGLASNEQFF.

Regarding this clone: Different DNA sequences within this sample yield the same CDR3. This rearrangement joins TRBV28 to TRBJ1-1; the D gene is possibly TRBD1 (5 bases). Trimming shortened V by 2 bases and J by 5 bases, and 9 bases separated the two germline ends. The CDR3 contains 13 residues. Germline CDR1 reads MDHEN; CDR2 reads SYDVKM. DNA for the CDR3: TGTGCCAGCAGTTTAACAGGAGGGACTGAAGCTTTCTTT. It specifies CASSLTGGTEAFF.

This clone was seen a single time. The rearrangement joins TRBV24-1 to TRBJ2-5; 7 nucleotides agree with TRBD2. The CDR3 has 14 amino acids. Germline CDR1 KGHDR, CDR2 SFDVKD. Trimming removed 5 bases from V and 4 bases from J; junction bases left unmatched: 6. This CDR3 is CATSASGRGETQYF. CDR3 in DNA: TGTGCCACCAGTGCTTCAGGGAGGGGAGAGACCCAGTACTTC.

With respect to this clone: The junction departs from germline at one end; a sequencing error may be responsible. The rearrangement joins TRBV7-7 to TRBJ2-3; no firm D call. The CDR3 spans 17 residues. Germline V CDR1 and CDR2: SSHAT, FNYEAQ (reference sequence). The CDR3: CASSLSFSPGITDTQYF. The CDR3 DNA follows: TGTGCTAGCAGCTTATCTTTTAGCCCGGGTATCACAGATACGCAGTATTTT.

The V gene is TRBV24-1, the J gene TRBJ2-7; 11 nucleotides align to TRBD1. Germline V CDR1 and CDR2: KGHDR, SFDVKD. This CDR3 has 15 amino acids. J gave up 4 bases and V 6 bases, and 7 bases lay outside the gene matches. Here the CDR3 DNA reads TGTGCCACCAGTAGTGTCCGGGACAGGGGGTACGAGCAGTACTTC. It codes for CATSSVRDRGYEQYF.

The chain links TRBV7-9 to TRBJ2-7; 7 bases align to TRBD1. V gave up 0 bases and J gave up 5 bases; unmatched junction bases: 1. There are 13 residues in the CDR3. The germline V gene has CDR1 SEHNR and CDR2 FQNEAQ (reference sequence). The CDR3 DNA follows: TGTGCCAGCAGCTTAGCGGGGACAGACGAGCAGTACTTC. Amino acid sequence: CASSLAGTDEQYF.

The rearrangement uses TRBV5-5 and TRBJ2-5; D possibly corresponds to TRBD1 (7 bases). V dropped 1 base and J dropped 5 bases, with 18 bases sitting between them. The CDR3 covers 16 residues. CDR1 SGHKS and CDR2 YYEKEE come from the germline V gene (reference sequence). CDR3 region: CASSLLRQGGWETQYF. The CDR3, as DNA: TGTGCCAGCAGCTTGTTACGACAGGGAGGTTGGGAGACCCAGTACTTC.

The rearrangement links TRBV19 to TRBJ2-3; D is unclear. The CDR3 has 11 amino acids. CDR1 and CDR2 (germline): LNHDA, SQIVND (reference sequence). V was trimmed by 6 bases and J by 6 bases, leaving 7 bases between them. CDR3 DNA sequence: TGTGCCAGTAGCCTGAGGGATACGCAGTATTTT. Translating gives CASSLRDTQYF.

Worth noting for this clone: Other nucleotide sequences from this sample produce the same CDR3. V is TRBV3-1 (or the pseudogene TRBV3-2) and J is TRBJ2-7, with no clear D. The germline CDR1 and CDR2 sequences are LGHDT and YNNKEL (reference sequence). The germline V and J ends were trimmed by 1 base and 10 bases, with 11 bases remaining between them. The CDR3 runs 12 residues. CDR3 sequence: CASSQAGGGQYF. The CDR3 region has the DNA TGTGCCAGCAGCCAAGCCGGTGGCGGACAGTACTTC.

This clone appeared once. The same CDR3 arises from other DNA sequences in this sample as well. This CDR3 is CASGQGMNTEAFF. CDR3 nucleotides: TGTGCCAGCGGACAGGGAATGAACACTGAAGCTTTCTTT. The chain employs TRBV6-5 and TRBJ1-1; the match to TRBD1 covers 8 bases. Germline CDR1 and CDR2: MNHEY and SVGAGI. The CDR3 is 13 residues long. With 8 bases clipped from V and 0 bases from J, the junction kept 2 bases outside the gene matches.